This T cell receptor (beta chain) was documented in a study of blood T cell repertoires in COVID-19. TCRdb's table, derived via immunoSEQ multiplex PCR, lists solely in-frame clones and lacks some. The data contain more than 50,000 clones, 90% of them singletons. This clone was observed once. The ends lost 5 bases at V and 3 bases at J; junction bases unmatched: 9. The CDR3 covers 16 residues. Germline assignment: CDR1 MNHNS and CDR2 SASEGT. J is TRBJ2-5 and V is TRBV6-1; 10 nucleotides agree with TRBD1. The source is a woman aged 40-49 years with active COVID-19. Source material: peripheral blood. CDR3 sequence (DNA): TGTGCCAGCAGTCAAGATAAAGGACAGGGGGAAGAGACCCAGTACTTC. This gives the protein CASSQDKGQGEETQYF.